Below are 13 T cell receptor beta chains sequenced from a single sample in a study of human T cells and chemical hapten exposure. Described time point: pre-sensitization, week 0. Treatment given: therapeutic diphenylcyclopropenone sensitization with weekly scalp DPC. TCRdb re-called the RACE reads with MiXCR, one entry per CDR3 protein. This table holds 350,000 to 450,000 distinct CDR3 sequences, roughly 5.3% found once. Specimen: whole blood, collected in connection with sensitization to the hapten diphenylcyclopropenone (DPC). The receptors come from a woman aged 45 to 65 with alopecia areata. Some clones in this sample may be carry-over from other donors' samples.

This clonotype came up a few times. This chain joins TRBV3-1 and TRBJ1-6; D is perhaps TRBD1 (6 bases). V lost 0 bases to trimming and J lost 8 bases, with 23 bases between them. CDR1 is LGHDT and CDR2 is YNNKEL in the germline V gene (reference sequence). This CDR3 comprises 19 residues. This chain's CDR3 is CASSQERRDIWMTDSPLHF. DNA for the CDR3: TGTGCCAGCAGCCAAGAACGCCGGGACATCTGGATGACTGATTCACCCCTCCACTTT.

This clonotype was seen a handful of times. CDR3 loop: CSVDEALDRTDTQYF. The CDR3 DNA follows: TGCAGCGTTGACGAGGCTCTTGACAGAACAGATACGCAGTATTTT. The chain carries TRBV29-1 and TRBJ2-3; possibly TRBD1 for D (5 bases). Germline CDR1 reads SQVTM; CDR2 reads ANQGSEA. CDR3 length equals 15 residues. With 3 bases removed from V and 3 bases from J, the gap between germline ends came to 16 bases.

This clonotype has a count of ten or more. The chain is built from TRBV29-1 and TRBJ1-3, with unresolved D. Per germline, CDR1 SQVTM and CDR2 ANQGSEA. V lost 4 bases to trimming and J lost 3 bases, with 13 bases between them. The CDR3 runs to 14 residues. The CDR3 loop is CSVGGVGGGNTIYF. In nucleotides, the CDR3 is TGCAGCGTTGGAGGCGTCGGCGGTGGAAACACCATATATTTT.

This clonotype came up many times. This sequence joins TRBV28 and TRBJ1-2, with TRBD1 identical over 7 bases. The CDR3 contains 14 residues. CDR1 and CDR2 (germline): MDHEN, SYDVKM. Germline trimming cut 4 bases from V and 2 bases from J; bases unmatched to any gene: 4. CDR3 amino acids: CASSSGQSNYGYTF. The CDR3 DNA reads as TGTGCCAGCAGTTCGGGACAGAGCAACTATGGCTACACCTTC.

This clonotype was counted only a few times. The chain couples TRBV28 to TRBJ1-2; 9 bases align to TRBD1. The V gene end was trimmed by 6 bases and the J gene end by 6 bases; junction bases not matched to a gene: 11. The germline V gene has CDR1 MDHEN and CDR2 SYDVKM. This CDR3 has 15 residues. Written as DNA, the CDR3 is TGTGCCAGCAGATTCCCCGGGACAGGGTTAGATGGCTACACCTTC. Amino acids: CASRFPGTGLDGYTF.

Only one count was recorded for this clonotype. The V and J genes are TRBV9 and TRBJ1-1; no reliable D call. CDR3 length equals 14 residues. Germline V gene data show CDR1 as SGDLS and CDR2 as YYNGEE. Trimming removed 1 base from V and 0 bases from J, with 7 bases in between. The CDR3 loop reads CASSVRDMNTEAFF. The CDR3 DNA reads as TGTGCCAGCAGCGTAAGGGATATGAACACTGAAGCTTTCTTT.

This clonotype appeared many times. The chain couples TRBV12-3 or TRBV12-4 to TRBJ2-2; 9 nucleotides align to TRBD2. V was clipped by 5 bases and J by 3 bases; unmatched bases: 13. The CDR3 loop spans 18 amino acids. Here the CDR3 DNA reads TGTGCCAGCAGTCCCCCCCGGGCGGGGGGGCCAGACACCGGGGAGCTGTTTTTT. It translates to CASSPPRAGGPDTGELFF.

This clonotype was counted many times. The rearrangement uses TRBV28 and TRBJ2-5; TRBD2 is a possible D gene (7 bases). CDR3 length equals 17 residues. V lost 2 bases and J 8 bases, leaving 24 bases between the germline ends. The V gene's germline CDR1 is MDHEN and CDR2 SYDVKM. CDR3 amino acids: CASSLQRDLPPGGTQYF. CDR3 nucleotide sequence: TGTGCCAGCAGTTTACAGCGGGACTTGCCACCTGGGGGCACCCAGTACTTC. Using reference TRBV28 and TRBJ2-5 for the parts outside the CDR3, the full variable domain is DVKVTQSSRYLVKRTGEKVFLECVQDMDHENMFWYRQDPGLGLRLIYFSYDVKMKEKGDIPEGYSVSREKKERFSLILESASTNQTSMYLCASSLQRDLPPGGTQYFGPGTRLLVL.

The chain employs TRBV28 and TRBJ2-7; no clear D gene. Trimming took off 3 bases at V and 2 bases at J, with 11 bases between the two ends. The CDR3 runs 14 residues. Per germline, CDR1 MDHEN and CDR2 SYDVKM. The CDR3 region is CASSLTRPPYEQYF. For the CDR3, the DNA is TGTGCCAGCAGTTTGACACGCCCCCCCTACGAGCAGTACTTC.

There are a few counts of this clonotype. V and J are TRBV5-1 and TRBJ1-1, with 7 nucleotides matching TRBD1. Trimming cost V 4 bases and J 3 bases; bases outside gene matches: 6. Germline V CDR1 and CDR2: SGHRS, YFSETQ. The CDR3 runs to 14 residues. DNA for the CDR3: TGCGCCAGCAGCGGTACCGGGACAGACACTGAAGCTTTCTTT. Encoded protein: CASSGTGTDTEAFF.

The genes are TRBV4-1 and TRBJ1-2, with no clear D. Trimming removed 0 bases at V and 2 bases at J, with 10 bases between. Germline V gene data show CDR1 as MGHRA and CDR2 as YSYEKL. The CDR3 covers 15 residues. CDR3 in amino acids: CASSQDRGQNYGYTF. CDR3 DNA: TGCGCCAGCAGCCAAGATCGAGGGCAGAACTATGGCTACACCTTC.

This clonotype was seen a handful of times. The J gene is TRBJ2-1, the V gene TRBV10-3; TRBD2 might be the D (5 bases). CDR1 is ENHRY, CDR2 SYGVKD, per germline. The V end was cut by 6 bases, the J end by 2 bases, with 14 bases between. The length of the CDR3 is 15 residues. The CDR3 region has the DNA TGTGCCATCAGGGGGAGTCTGTCCACCTACAATGAGCAGTTCTTC. Translating gives CAIRGSLSTYNEQFF.

Many counts were recorded for this clonotype. The chain couples TRBV20-1 to TRBJ1-1; D gene ambiguous. This CDR3 has 12 residues. Germline V lookup: CDR1 DFQATT, CDR2 SNEGSKA (reference sequence). V lost 6 bases to trimming and J lost 2 bases, with 10 bases between them. CDR3 in DNA: TGCAGTGCCGACGGCAGAAACACTGAAGCTTTCTTT. This encodes CSADGRNTEAFF.